These 12 T cell receptor beta chains came from one sample sequenced in a study of blood T cell repertoires in COVID-19. Assay: immunoSEQ multiplex PCR; the TCRdb copy retains only in-frame clones and omits some. This sample yields about 120,000 clones, of which over 80% are seen a single time; approximately 2% belongs to the top ten. The sample comprised peripheral blood. The origin of the receptors is a man between 65 and 85 years old with acute or convalescent COVID-19.

The CDR3 region is CASSPTPNTGELFF. CDR3 sequence (DNA): TGTGCCAGCTCCCCGACTCCGAACACCGGGGAGCTGTTTTTT. The chain uses TRBV18 and TRBJ2-2; D is uncertain. The CDR3 contains 14 residues. Germline V gene sequence: CDR1 KGHSH, CDR2 LQKENI. Trimming pared 6 bases from V and 0 bases from J, leaving 8 bases between.

The V call is TRBV6-6, the J call TRBJ1-6; tentatively, D is TRBD1 (6 bases). Germline CDR1 and CDR2: MNHNY and SVGAGI (reference sequence). The V and J ends lost 6 bases and 9 bases respectively, with 15 bases between them. The CDR3 consists of 14 residues. In nucleotides, the CDR3 is TGTGCCAGCAGCCGGACAGATTTTGGTTCACCCCTCCACTTT. The encoded protein is CASSRTDFGSPLHF.

The V gene is TRBV9, the J gene TRBJ2-5; possibly TRBD1 for D (6 bases). Germline CDR1 reads SGDLS; CDR2 reads YYNGEE. Deletions cut 3 bases from V and 3 bases from J, with 15 bases between. This CDR3 has 15 amino acids. In DNA, the CDR3 is TGTGCCAGCAGCGATTCCAGGGGAAGAAAAGAGACCCAGTACTTC. Amino acid sequence: CASSDSRGRKETQYF.

CDR3 nucleotide sequence: TGTGCCAGCATGGGGCCTAGGAGGGGTACTGGCGGGGGGCGCAAAGAGACCCAGTACTTC. Its translation is CASMGPRRGTGGGRKETQYF. V is TRBV27 and J is TRBJ2-5; 8 positions match TRBD2. The CDR3 loop spans 20 amino acids. J lost 3 bases, V lost 7 bases, and 25 bases had no gene match. CDR1 MNHEY and CDR2 SMNVEV come from the germline V gene (reference sequence).

The V call is TRBV5-1, the J call TRBJ1-3, with D unclear. Deletions cut 0 bases from V and 8 bases from J, with 12 bases between. The germline CDR1 and CDR2 sequences are SGHRS and YFSETQ. The CDR3 runs 14 residues. CDR3 DNA: TGCGCCAGCAGCTTGGAGGGAGGGATCCACACCATATATTTT. Translated: CASSLEGGIHTIYF. Together with reference TRBV5-1 and TRBJ1-3, the CDR3 gives the full variable domain: KAGVTQTPRYLIKTRGQQVTLSCSPISGHRSVSWYQQTPGQGLQFLFEYFSETQRNKGNFPGRFSGRQFSNSRSEMNVSTLELGDSALYLCASSLEGGIHTIYFGEGSWLTVV.

The V gene is TRBV25-1, the J gene TRBJ1-5; D uncertain. Germline-derived CDR1 and CDR2 are MGHDK and SYGVNS. There are 15 residues in the CDR3. Trimming pared 1 base from V and 7 bases from J, leaving 14 bases between. The chain's CDR3 is CASSESGRGEQPQHF. CDR3 nucleotides: TGTGCCAGCAGTGAATCCGGTCGCGGAGAACAGCCCCAGCATTTT. Full variable domain (missing parts from reference TRBV25-1 and TRBJ1-5): EADIYQTPRYLVIGTGKKITLECSQTMGHDKMYWYQQDPGMELHLIHYSYGVNSTEKGDLSSESTVSRIRTEHFPLTLESARPSHTSQYLCASSESGRGEQPQHFGDGTRLSIL.

The chain uses TRBV6-1 and TRBJ1-5, with a tentative D call TRBD1 (5 bases). The germline V gene encodes CDR1 MNHNS and CDR2 SASEGT. Trimming cost V 7 bases and J 5 bases, with 18 bases left between them. The CDR3 runs to 15 residues. The CDR3, as DNA: TGTGCCAGCAAATATGGAGGGGAGGGCGATCAGCCCCAGCATTTT. It codes for CASKYGGEGDQPQHF.

This sequence joins TRBV11-2 and TRBJ2-2, with D perhaps TRBD2 (6 bases). V was trimmed by 7 bases and J by 0 bases, leaving 12 bases between them. CDR1 and CDR2 (germline): SGHAT, FQNNGV. The CDR3 is 15 amino acids. CDR3 residues: CASIPGGTNTGELFF. CDR3 in DNA: TGTGCCAGCATCCCCGGGGGAACGAACACCGGGGAGCTGTTTTTT.

This rearrangement joins TRBV28 to TRBJ1-5; tentatively, D is TRBD1 (5 bases). The CDR3 length is 15 residues. Germline assignment: CDR1 MDHEN and CDR2 SYDVKM. The V gene lost 1 base and the J gene lost 4 bases, with 11 bases spanning the gap. CDR3 coding DNA: TGTGCCAGCAGTTTATCTCGGGGGGGGAATCAGCCCCAGCATTTT. Translation gives CASSLSRGGNQPQHF.

Points on this clone: The same CDR3 also results from other DNA sequences found in this sample. V usage is TRBV6-5 and J usage is TRBJ1-1; the D gene is possibly TRBD1 (5 bases). The CDR3 totals 11 residues. V was trimmed by 6 bases and J by 4 bases, leaving 6 bases between them. From germline, CDR1 is MNHEY and CDR2 SVGAGI. CDR3: CASSQGTEAFF. Written as DNA, the CDR3 is TGTGCCAGCAGCCAGGGCACTGAAGCTTTCTTT.

This rearrangement joins TRBV5-8 to TRBJ1-5; D perhaps matches TRBD1 (5 bases). The V and J ends lost 3 bases and 8 bases respectively, with 15 bases between them. The CDR3 has 14 amino acids. Germline assignment: CDR1 SGHTS and CDR2 YDEGEE. CDR3 loop: CASSWGDEFEPQHF. The CDR3 region has the DNA TGTGCCAGCAGCTGGGGGGACGAATTTGAGCCCCAGCATTTT. The whole variable domain, filled in from reference TRBV5-8 and TRBJ1-5, reads EAGVTQSPTHLIKTRGQQATLRCSPISGHTSVYWYQQALGLGLQFLLWYDEGEERNRGNFPPRFSGRQFPNYSSELNVNALELEDSALYLCASSWGDEFEPQHFGDGTRLSIL.

The V gene is TRBV21-1, the J gene TRBJ2-1; TRBD2, the table's D call, lacks a check against the DNA. TRBV21-1 is a listed pseudogene. The CDR3 is made up of 20 amino acids. The CDR3 DNA is TGTGCCAGCAGCAAAGGGCTTTGGCTAGCGGACGACGGCGCCTACAATGAGCAGTTCTTC. It codes for CASSKGLWLADDGAYNEQFF.